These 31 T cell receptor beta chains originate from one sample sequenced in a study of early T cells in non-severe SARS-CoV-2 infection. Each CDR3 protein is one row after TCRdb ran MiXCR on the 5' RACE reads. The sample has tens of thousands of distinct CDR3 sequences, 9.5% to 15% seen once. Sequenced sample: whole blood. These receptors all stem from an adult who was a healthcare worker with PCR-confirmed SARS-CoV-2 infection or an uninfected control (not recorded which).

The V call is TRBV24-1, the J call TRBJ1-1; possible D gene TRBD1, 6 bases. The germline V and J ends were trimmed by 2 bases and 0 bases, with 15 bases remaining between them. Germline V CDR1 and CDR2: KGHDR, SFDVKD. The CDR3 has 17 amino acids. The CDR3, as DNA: TGTGCCACCAGTGATTCGATTTGGGGGGCCTTGAACACTGAAGCTTTCTTT. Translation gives CATSDSIWGALNTEAFF.

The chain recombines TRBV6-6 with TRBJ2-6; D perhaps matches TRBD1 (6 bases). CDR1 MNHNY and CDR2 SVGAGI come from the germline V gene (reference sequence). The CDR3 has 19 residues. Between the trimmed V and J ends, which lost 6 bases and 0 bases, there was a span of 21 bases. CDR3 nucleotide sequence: TGTGCCAGCAGCCCTACCAGACAGGTCCGCCACTCTGGGGCCAACGTCCTGACTTTC. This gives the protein CASSPTRQVRHSGANVLTF.

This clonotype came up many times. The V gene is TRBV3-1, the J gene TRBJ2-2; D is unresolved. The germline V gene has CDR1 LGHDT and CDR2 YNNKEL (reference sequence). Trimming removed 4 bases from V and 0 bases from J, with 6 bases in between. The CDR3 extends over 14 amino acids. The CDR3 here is CASSRLTNTGELFF. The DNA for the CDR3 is TGTGCCAGCAGCCGTCTTACGAACACCGGGGAGCTGTTTTTT.

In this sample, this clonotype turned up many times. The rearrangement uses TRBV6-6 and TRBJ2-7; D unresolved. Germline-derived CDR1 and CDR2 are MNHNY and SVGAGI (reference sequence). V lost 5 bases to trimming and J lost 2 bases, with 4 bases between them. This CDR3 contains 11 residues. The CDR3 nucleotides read TGTGCCAGCAGTGACCCCTACGAGCAGTACTTC. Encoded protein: CASSDPYEQYF.

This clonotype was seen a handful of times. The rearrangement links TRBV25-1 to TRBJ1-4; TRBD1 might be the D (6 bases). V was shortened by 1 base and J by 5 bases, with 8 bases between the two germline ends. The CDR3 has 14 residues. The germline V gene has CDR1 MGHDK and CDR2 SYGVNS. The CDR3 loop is CASSEWDTNEKLFF. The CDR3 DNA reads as TGTGCCAGCAGTGAATGGGACACAAATGAAAAACTGTTTTTT.

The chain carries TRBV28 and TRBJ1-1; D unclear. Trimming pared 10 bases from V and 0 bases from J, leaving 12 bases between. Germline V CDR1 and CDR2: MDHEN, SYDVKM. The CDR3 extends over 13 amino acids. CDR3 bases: TGTGCCACCTTGGGGAGGATGAACACTGAAGCTTTCTTT. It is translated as CATLGRMNTEAFF.

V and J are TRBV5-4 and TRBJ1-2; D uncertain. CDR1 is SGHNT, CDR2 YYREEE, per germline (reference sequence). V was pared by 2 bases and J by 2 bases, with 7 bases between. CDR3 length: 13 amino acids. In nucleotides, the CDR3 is TGTGCCAGCAGCTTCTCAACCAACTATGGCTACACCTTC. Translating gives CASSFSTNYGYTF.

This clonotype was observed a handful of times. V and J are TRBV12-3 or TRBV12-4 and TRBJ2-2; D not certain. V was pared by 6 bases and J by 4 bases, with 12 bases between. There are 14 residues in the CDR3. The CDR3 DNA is TGTGCCAGCAGCCCCCTTGACGTCACCGGGGAGCTGTTTTTT. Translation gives CASSPLDVTGELFF.

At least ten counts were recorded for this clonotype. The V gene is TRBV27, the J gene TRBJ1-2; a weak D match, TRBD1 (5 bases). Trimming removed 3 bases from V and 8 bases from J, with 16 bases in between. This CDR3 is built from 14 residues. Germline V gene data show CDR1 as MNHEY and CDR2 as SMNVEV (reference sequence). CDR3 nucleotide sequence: TGTGCCAGCAGTTTTTCGGTCCAGGGTTACGGCTACACCTTC. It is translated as CASSFSVQGYGYTF.

The DNA for the CDR3 is TGTGCCAGCACCCGCAGGGCCCTCAACACTGAAGCTTTCTTT. This encodes CASTRRALNTEAFF. The V gene is TRBV6-1, the J gene TRBJ1-1; D is possibly TRBD1 (5 bases). The CDR3 is 14 amino acids. V was clipped by 7 bases and J by 2 bases, with 14 bases between them. Looked up from germline, CDR1 is MNHNS and CDR2 is SASEGT.

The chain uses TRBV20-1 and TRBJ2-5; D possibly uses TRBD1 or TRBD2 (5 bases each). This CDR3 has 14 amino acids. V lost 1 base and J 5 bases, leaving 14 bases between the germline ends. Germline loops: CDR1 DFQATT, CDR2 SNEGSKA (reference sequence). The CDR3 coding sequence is TGCAGTGCTAGAGGCGTGTGGGACCGGGAGACCCAGTACTTC. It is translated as CSARGVWDRETQYF.

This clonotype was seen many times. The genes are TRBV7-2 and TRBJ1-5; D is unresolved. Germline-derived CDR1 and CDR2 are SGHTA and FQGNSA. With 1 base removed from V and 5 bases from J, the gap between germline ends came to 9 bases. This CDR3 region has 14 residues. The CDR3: CASSLGLAHQPQHF. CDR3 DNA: TGTGCCAGCAGCTTAGGTCTCGCGCATCAGCCCCAGCATTTT.

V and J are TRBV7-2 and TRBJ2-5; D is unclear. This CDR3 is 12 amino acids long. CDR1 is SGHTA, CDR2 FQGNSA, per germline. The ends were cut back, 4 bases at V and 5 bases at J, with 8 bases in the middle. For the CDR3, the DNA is TGTGCCAGCAGCTCAGTGGTCGAGACCCAGTACTTC. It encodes CASSSVVETQYF.

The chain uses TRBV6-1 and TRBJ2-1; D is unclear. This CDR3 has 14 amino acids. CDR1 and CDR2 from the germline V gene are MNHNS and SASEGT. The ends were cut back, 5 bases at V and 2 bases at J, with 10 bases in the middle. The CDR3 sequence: CASSRQATYNEQFF. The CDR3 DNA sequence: TGTGCCAGCAGTCGGCAGGCCACCTACAATGAGCAGTTCTTC.

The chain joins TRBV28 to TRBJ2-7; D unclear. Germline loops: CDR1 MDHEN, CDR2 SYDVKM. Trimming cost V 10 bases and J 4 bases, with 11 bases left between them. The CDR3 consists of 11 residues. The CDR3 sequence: CATLSDYEQYF. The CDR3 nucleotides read TGTGCCACCCTCTCCGATTACGAGCAGTACTTC. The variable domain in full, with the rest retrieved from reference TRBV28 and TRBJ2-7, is DVKVTQSSRYLVKRTGEKVFLECVQDMDHENMFWYRQDPGLGLRLIYFSYDVKMKEKGDIPEGYSVSREKKERFSLILESASTNQTSMYLCATLSDYEQYFGPGTRLTVT.

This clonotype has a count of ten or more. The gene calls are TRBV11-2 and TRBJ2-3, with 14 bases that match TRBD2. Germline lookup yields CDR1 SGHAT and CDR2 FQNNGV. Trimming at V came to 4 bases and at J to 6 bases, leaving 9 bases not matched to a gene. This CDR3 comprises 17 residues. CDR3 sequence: CASSSLGLAGGDDTQYF. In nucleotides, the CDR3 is TGTGCCAGCAGCTCTCTCGGACTAGCGGGGGGCGACGATACGCAGTATTTT.

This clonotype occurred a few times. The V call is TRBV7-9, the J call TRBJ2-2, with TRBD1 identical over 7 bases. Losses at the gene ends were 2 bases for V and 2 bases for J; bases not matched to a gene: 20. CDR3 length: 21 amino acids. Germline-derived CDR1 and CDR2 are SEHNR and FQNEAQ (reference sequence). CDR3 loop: CASSLPPALLKTGTNTGELFF. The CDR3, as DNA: TGTGCCAGCAGCTTACCCCCTGCCCTCCTTAAGACAGGGACAAACACCGGGGAGCTGTTTTTT.

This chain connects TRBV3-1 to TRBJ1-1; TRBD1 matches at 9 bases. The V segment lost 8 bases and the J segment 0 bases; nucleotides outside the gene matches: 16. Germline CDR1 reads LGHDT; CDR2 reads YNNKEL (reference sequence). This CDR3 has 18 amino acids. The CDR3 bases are TGTGCCAGCTCCTACCCCGTTGACAGGGGGGGAGTGAACACTGAAGCTTTCTTT. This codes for CASSYPVDRGGVNTEAFF.

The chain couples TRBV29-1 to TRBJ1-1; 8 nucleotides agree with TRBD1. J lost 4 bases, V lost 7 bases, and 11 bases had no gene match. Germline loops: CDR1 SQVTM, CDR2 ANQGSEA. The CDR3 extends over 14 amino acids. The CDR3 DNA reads TGCAGCGCTGGGGCGACAGGGGTGAGCACTGAAGCTTTCTTT. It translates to CSAGATGVSTEAFF.

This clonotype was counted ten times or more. DNA for the CDR3: TGTGCCAGCAGTACCGTACAGGGGAAGTATGGCTACACCTTC. It yields the protein CASSTVQGKYGYTF. The chain employs TRBV6-5 and TRBJ1-2, with 7 bases fitting TRBD1. Trimming removed 5 bases from V and 5 bases from J; junction bases left unmatched: 8. The CDR3 is made up of 14 amino acids. CDR1 and CDR2 (germline): MNHEY, SVGAGI.

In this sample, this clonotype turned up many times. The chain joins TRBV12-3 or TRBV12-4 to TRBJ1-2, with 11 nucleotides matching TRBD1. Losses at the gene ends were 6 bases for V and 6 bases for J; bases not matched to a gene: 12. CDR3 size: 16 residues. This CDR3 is CASSPTGQGAHNGYTF. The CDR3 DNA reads TGTGCCAGCAGCCCGACCGGACAGGGGGCGCATAATGGCTACACCTTC.

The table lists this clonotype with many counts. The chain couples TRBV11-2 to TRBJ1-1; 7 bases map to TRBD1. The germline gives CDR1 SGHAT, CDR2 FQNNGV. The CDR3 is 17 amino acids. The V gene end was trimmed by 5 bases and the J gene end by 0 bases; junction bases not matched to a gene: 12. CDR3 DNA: TGTGCCAGCAGCAGCATCGACAGGGTTAGAATGAACACTGAAGCTTTCTTT. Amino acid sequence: CASSSIDRVRMNTEAFF.

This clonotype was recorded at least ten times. The CDR3 sequence is CASSWTNDNEQFF. The CDR3 DNA is TGTGCCAGCAGCTGGACCAATGACAATGAGCAGTTCTTC. The V gene is TRBV11-2, the J gene TRBJ2-1; D remains ambiguous. The CDR3 is made up of 13 amino acids. Trimming shortened V by 4 bases and J by 5 bases, and 9 bases separated the two germline ends. The germline gives CDR1 SGHAT, CDR2 FQNNGV. The full variable domain, rest sourced from reference TRBV11-2 and TRBJ2-1, is EAGVAQSPRYKIIEKRQSVAFWCNPISGHATLYWYQQILGQGPKLLIQFQNNGVVDDSQLPKDRFSAERLKGVDSTLKIQPAKLEDSAVYLCASSWTNDNEQFFGPGTRLTVL.

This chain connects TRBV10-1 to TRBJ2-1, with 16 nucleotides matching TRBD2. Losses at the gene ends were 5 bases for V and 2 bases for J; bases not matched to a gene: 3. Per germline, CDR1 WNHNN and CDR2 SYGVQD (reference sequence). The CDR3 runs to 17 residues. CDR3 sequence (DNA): TGCGCCAGCAGTCCCGGGACTAGCGGGGGGGCCTACAATGAGCAGTTCTTC. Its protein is CASSPGTSGGAYNEQFF.

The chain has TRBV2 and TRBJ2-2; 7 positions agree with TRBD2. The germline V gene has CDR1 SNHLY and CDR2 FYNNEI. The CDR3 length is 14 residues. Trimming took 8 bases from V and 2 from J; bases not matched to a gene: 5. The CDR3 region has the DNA TGTGCCAGCCGAGCGGGGACCAACACCGGGGAGCTGTTTTTT. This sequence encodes CASRAGTNTGELFF.

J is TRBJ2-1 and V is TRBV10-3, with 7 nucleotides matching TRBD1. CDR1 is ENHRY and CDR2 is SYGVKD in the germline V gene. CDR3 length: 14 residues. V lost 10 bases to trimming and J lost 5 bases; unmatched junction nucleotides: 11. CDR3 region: CATGHQQGNNEQFF. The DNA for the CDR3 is TGTGCCACCGGCCACCAACAGGGGAACAATGAGCAGTTCTTC.

CDR3 region: CASSLGRGPTYEQYF. CDR3 nucleotides: TGTGCCAGCAGCTTAGGACGGGGGCCTACCTACGAGCAGTACTTC. This chain joins TRBV7-2 and TRBJ2-7, with D perhaps TRBD1 or TRBD2 (6 bases each). The germline V and J ends were trimmed by 1 base and 2 bases, with 12 bases remaining between them. The CDR3 is 15 amino acids. Germline CDR1 is SGHTA and CDR2 is FQGNSA.

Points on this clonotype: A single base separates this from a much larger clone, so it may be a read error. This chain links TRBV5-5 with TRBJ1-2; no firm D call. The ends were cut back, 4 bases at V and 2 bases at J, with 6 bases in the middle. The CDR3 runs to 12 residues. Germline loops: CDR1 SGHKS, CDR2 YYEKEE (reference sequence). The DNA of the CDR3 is TGTGCCAGCAGCCACGACAACTATGGCTACACCTTC. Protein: CASSHDNYGYTF.

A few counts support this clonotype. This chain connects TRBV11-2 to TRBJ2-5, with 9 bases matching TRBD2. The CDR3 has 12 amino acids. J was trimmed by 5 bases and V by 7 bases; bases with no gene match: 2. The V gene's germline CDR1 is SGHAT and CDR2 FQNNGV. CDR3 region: CASTSGAETQYF. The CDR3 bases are TGTGCCAGCACTAGCGGGGCGGAGACCCAGTACTTC.

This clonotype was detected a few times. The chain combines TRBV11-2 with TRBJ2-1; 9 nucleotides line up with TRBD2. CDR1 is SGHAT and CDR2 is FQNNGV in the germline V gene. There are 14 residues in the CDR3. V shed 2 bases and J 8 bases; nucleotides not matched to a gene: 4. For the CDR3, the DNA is TGTGCCAGCAGCTTAACCGCTAGCGGGGATGAGCAGTTCTTC. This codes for CASSLTASGDEQFF.

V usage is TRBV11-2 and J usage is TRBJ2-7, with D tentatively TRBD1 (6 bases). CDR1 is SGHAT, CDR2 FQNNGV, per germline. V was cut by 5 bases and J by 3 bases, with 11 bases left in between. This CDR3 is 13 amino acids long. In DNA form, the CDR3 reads TGTGCCAGCAGCCAAACAGGGATCTACGAGCAGTACTTC. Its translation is CASSQTGIYEQYF.